This T cell receptor beta chain was documented in a study of blood T cell repertoires in COVID-19. How the authors handled the data: Using reference gene primer amplification, nucleated cell counts were estimated. Assay used: immunoSEQ multiplex PCR; TCRdb lists only in-frame clones, some missing. Clone size and V and J calls were adopted from that table, with D and trimming inferred from the DNA. The sample records around 280,000 clones, approximately 84% being singletons. Comment on this clone: The sample holds other DNA sequences that translate to the same CDR3.

Germline lookup yields CDR1 SNHLY and CDR2 FYNNEI. V trimming: 4 bases; J trimming: 8 bases; junction bases outside the gene matches: 3. This CDR3 comprises 14 residues. The sequence came from a woman in her thirties who had recovered from COVID-19. Sequencing was done on a sample of peripheral blood. This chain connects TRBV2 to TRBJ1-4, with TRBD1 matching 11 bases. The CDR3 region is CASSGGTGGEKLFF. The CDR3 DNA reads as TGTGCCAGCAGTGGAGGGACAGGGGGAGAAAAACTGTTTTTT.